Each of the 20 T cell receptor beta chains below was sequenced from the same sample in a study of T cell responses to AZD1222 COVID-19 vaccine. The method was immunoSEQ multiplex PCR; TCRdb's version includes in-frame clones alone and lacks a portion of them. The sample records more than 120,000 clones, more than 70% being singletons. The sample was peripheral blood, taken 28 days after the second AZD1222 dose. The origin of the receptors is an adult who received the AZD1222 COVID-19 vaccine.

This chain joins TRBV6-5 and TRBJ1-3; possibly TRBD1 for D (6 bases). This CDR3 is built from 15 residues. Per the germline V gene, CDR1 is MNHEY and CDR2 is SVGAGI. V was pared by 6 bases and J by 4 bases, with 16 bases between. The CDR3 region has the DNA TGTGCCAGCAGCCGGAACAGGGATGGAGGAAACACCATATATTTT. It encodes CASSRNRDGGNTIYF.

The chain joins TRBV28 to TRBJ1-1; TRBD1 is a possible D gene (6 bases). V was clipped by 4 bases and J by 5 bases, with 14 bases between them. CDR1 and CDR2 (germline): MDHEN, SYDVKM. This CDR3 is built from 14 residues. The CDR3 coding sequence is TGTGCCAGCAGTTCAACAGGGCGGTGGACTGAAGCTTTCTTT. Translation: CASSSTGRWTEAFF.

This clone was counted a single time. This chain joins TRBV18 and TRBJ1-4; TRBD1 might be the D (5 bases). V gave up 1 base and J gave up 7 bases, with 13 bases separating them. The CDR3 loop spans 15 amino acids. The germline V gene has CDR1 KGHSH and CDR2 LQKENI. CDR3 loop: CASSPRTPGGEKLFF. The CDR3 DNA is TGTGCCAGCTCACCACGGACACCAGGAGGTGAAAAACTGTTTTTT.

The chain combines TRBV6-6 with TRBJ1-2; 8 bases are a match to TRBD1. Trimming cost V 5 bases and J 5 bases; bases outside gene matches: 1. The CDR3 has 12 amino acids. Germline V CDR1 and CDR2: MNHNY, SVGAGI (reference sequence). In DNA, the CDR3 is TGTGCCAGCAGTGACAGGGGTTATGGCTACACCTTC. Protein product: CASSDRGYGYTF.

This rearrangement joins TRBV4-2 to TRBJ1-3, with D maybe TRBD1 (6 bases). The CDR3 is 15 amino acids. Germline V lookup: CDR1 LGHNA, CDR2 YNFKEQ. The V end lost 0 bases, the J end lost 4 bases, and 10 bases lay between the germline ends. CDR3 in DNA: TGTGCCAGCAGCCAAGAAAGGGGGGTAGGAAACACCATATATTTT. Protein product: CASSQERGVGNTIYF.

This sequence joins TRBV7-9 and TRBJ1-1; D remains ambiguous. Trimming removed 0 bases at V and 3 bases at J, with 5 bases between. Germline assignment: CDR1 SEHNR and CDR2 FQNEAQ (reference sequence). This CDR3 is 13 amino acids long. The CDR3 DNA reads as TGTGCCAGCAGCTTAGCAGGACACACTGAAGCTTTCTTT. Its translation: CASSLAGHTEAFF.

This clone was seen a single time. The chain joins TRBV7-8 to TRBJ2-3; tentative D call: TRBD2 (5 bases). The CDR3 length is 15 residues. Trimming pared 2 bases from V and 2 bases from J, leaving 11 bases between. The germline V gene encodes CDR1 SGHVS and CDR2 FQNEAQ. CDR3 in amino acids: CASSLWSGPTDTQYF. CDR3 DNA: TGTGCCAGCAGCTTATGGAGCGGACCCACAGATACGCAGTATTTT.

The chain couples TRBV7-8 to TRBJ2-1; D unresolved. The V gene lost 4 bases and the J gene lost 1 base, with 8 bases spanning the gap. The CDR3 runs 14 residues. Germline V gene lookup returns CDR1 SGHVS and CDR2 FQNEAQ. Written as DNA, the CDR3 is TGTGCCAGCAGCTCCGATAAGTCCTACAATGAGCAGTTCTTC. It translates to CASSSDKSYNEQFF.

The table lists this clone with a few counts. CDR3 sequence: CASSSWTEPYEQYF. The CDR3 DNA reads as TGTGCCAGCAGCTCCTGGACAGAGCCTTACGAGCAGTACTTC. V usage is TRBV5-8 and J usage is TRBJ2-7; perhaps TRBD1 as D (6 bases). V dropped 3 bases and J dropped 4 bases, with 14 bases sitting between them. The CDR3 covers 14 residues. Germline CDR1 is SGHTS and CDR2 is YDEGEE.

This clone occurred once. CDR3 loop: CASSLEGYPYEQYF. Here the CDR3 DNA reads TGTGCCAGCAGCTTAGAGGGCTACCCCTACGAGCAGTACTTC. The chain links TRBV11-2 to TRBJ2-7; D ambiguous. This CDR3 comprises 14 residues. V lost 0 bases to trimming and J lost 2 bases, with 8 bases between them. The germline CDR1 and CDR2 sequences are SGHAT and FQNNGV.

The chain couples TRBV6-5 to TRBJ2-3; 8 bases agree with TRBD2. This CDR3 comprises 14 residues. Trimming cost V 6 bases and J 6 bases; bases outside gene matches: 8. Germline assignment: CDR1 MNHEY and CDR2 SVGAGI. The CDR3 sequence is CASRQAGDRDTQYF. The CDR3 DNA is TGTGCCAGCAGGCAAGCGGGAGACCGTGATACGCAGTATTTT.

The chain joins TRBV10-2 to TRBJ2-3; 9 bases map to TRBD1. The CDR3 is 13 amino acids. V lost 7 bases to trimming and J lost 4 bases; unmatched junction nucleotides: 3. CDR1 WSHSY and CDR2 SAAADI come from the germline V gene. This CDR3 reads CASTWTGADTQYF. The CDR3 DNA sequence: TGCGCCAGCACCTGGACAGGGGCAGATACGCAGTATTTT.

V gene TRBV4-2 combines with J gene TRBJ1-4; 10 bases are shared with TRBD1. V was clipped by 6 bases and J by 7 bases; unmatched bases: 8. CDR1 is LGHNA and CDR2 is YNFKEQ in the germline V gene. The CDR3 is 15 amino acids. The CDR3, as DNA: TGTGCCAGCAGGGTGACAGGGGGCGCCGGTGAAAAACTGTTTTTT. It specifies CASRVTGGAGEKLFF.

This clone was observed a few times. V usage is TRBV18 and J usage is TRBJ1-4; D is unclear. Germline lookup yields CDR1 KGHSH and CDR2 LQKENI. V shed 3 bases and J shed 8 bases, with 13 bases lying between them. This CDR3 spans 14 amino acids. CDR3 in DNA: TGTGCCAGCTCACCGATGGGGTTCAGGGAAAAACTGTTTTTT. As protein: CASSPMGFREKLFF.

V and J are TRBV19 and TRBJ1-1; D may be TRBD1 (5 bases). Germline V gene data show CDR1 as LNHDA and CDR2 as SQIVND (reference sequence). Trimming left V 5 bases short and J 0 bases short, with 13 bases between. The CDR3 has 15 amino acids. Here the CDR3 DNA reads TGTGCCAGTAGTTTATCCAGGGAGATGAACACTGAAGCTTTCTTT. Its translation: CASSLSREMNTEAFF. Filled out from reference TRBV19 and TRBJ1-1, the complete variable domain reads DGGITQSPKYLFRKEGQNVTLSCEQNLNHDAMYWYRQDPGQGLRLIYYSQIVNDFQKGDIAEGYSVSREKKESFPLTVTSAQKNPTAFYLCASSLSREMNTEAFFGQGTRLTVV.

This chain links TRBV7-7 with TRBJ2-1, with D uncertain. CDR3 length equals 15 residues. The ends were cut back, 0 bases at V and 7 bases at J, with 13 bases in the middle. Germline V gene sequence: CDR1 SSHAT, CDR2 FNYEAQ (reference sequence). In DNA form, the CDR3 reads TGTGCCAGCAGCTTAGCGCCCGCCGGTGGGAATGAGCAGTTCTTC. It is translated as CASSLAPAGGNEQFF.

The chain links TRBV7-9 to TRBJ1-2; 7 nucleotides align to TRBD1. Trimming took 1 base from V and 3 from J; bases not matched to a gene: 8. The CDR3 loop spans 16 amino acids. Germline CDR1 reads SEHNR; CDR2 reads FQNEAQ (reference sequence). This chain's CDR3 is CASSLGYRGPYYGYTF. CDR3 nucleotide sequence: TGTGCCAGCAGCTTAGGGTACAGGGGACCCTACTATGGCTACACCTTC.

The chain uses TRBV6-5 and TRBJ1-1, with no clear D. Trimming took 2 bases from V and 1 from J, leaving 14 bases between them. The CDR3 runs 16 residues. Germline CDR1 reads MNHEY; CDR2 reads SVGAGI. The CDR3 DNA reads as TGTGCCAGCAGTTACCTCGGACTCACCCGGAACACTGAAGCTTTCTTT. Translation gives CASSYLGLTRNTEAFF.

The chain is built from TRBV7-8 and TRBJ1-6; the D gene is possibly TRBD1 (5 bases). V gave up 10 bases and J gave up 0 bases, with 19 bases separating them. CDR1 is SGHVS, CDR2 FQNEAQ, per germline. This CDR3 is built from 17 residues. CDR3 nucleotides: TGTGCCACTTCGGGGCAGTCACTTAGCTCCTATAATTCACCCCTCCACTTT. It codes for CATSGQSLSSYNSPLHF.

The V call is TRBV5-4, the J call TRBJ2-3, with 9 bases lining up with TRBD2. Trimming removed 4 bases from V and 6 bases from J; junction bases left unmatched: 6. The CDR3 spans 14 residues. From germline, CDR1 is SGHNT and CDR2 YYREEE (reference sequence). The CDR3 region is CASSGGGARDTQYF. CDR3 nucleotide sequence: TGTGCCAGCAGCGGCGGGGGGGCCCGTGATACGCAGTATTTT.